This T cell receptor beta chain was observed in a study of STAT3 mutations in large granular lymphocyte leukemia. Looking at the study overall: Among longitudinally sequenced T-LGLL patients, roughly half had canonical activating STAT3 mutations detected. Overall study findings and caveats: In 6 of 18 patients, new TCR clonotypes emerged after therapy. Every T-LGLL patient had at least one immunodominant TCRbeta clonotype. Some patients had dominant TCR clones larger than their STAT3 mutant burden.

This clone was seen only a few times. Its antigen is not identified. Clones were sequenced by immunoSEQ multiplex PCR, and TCRdb holds only the in-frame ones, with some missing. The sample consists of approximately 1,200 clones, 34% of them appearing once. Sequencing was performed on PBMCs. The TCR sequence derives from a human donor with T large granular lymphocyte leukemia. Some clones in this sample may be carry-over from other donors' samples.

The CDR3 DNA is TGTGCCAGCAGCGAGATTAATGAAAAACTGTTTTTT. Residues: CASSEINEKLFF. V usage is TRBV7-9 and J usage is TRBJ1-4; no definite D call. This CDR3 has 12 amino acids. The germline V and J ends were trimmed by 5 bases and 4 bases, with 5 bases remaining between them. The germline V gene encodes CDR1 SEHNR and CDR2 FQNEAQ (reference sequence).